The T cell receptor beta chain under discussion was sequenced for a study of vaccination effects on CD4 cells after COVID-19. At the level of the study: Among convalescent patients, two provided samples 16 days and one week before vaccination.

Sequencing in the ViraFEST assay came after antigen-specific CD4+ T cells had been expanded with viral peptide pools, which were used to stimulate PBMC. Once cultured for approximately ten days, the cells underwent separation to obtain CD4+ T cells. Their SARS-CoV-2 infection, verified by PCR, occurred between March and December 2020. The CDR3 extends over 15 amino acids. CDR1 is SGHAT and CDR2 is FQDESV in the germline V gene (reference sequence). Trimming stripped 3 bases from V and 6 bases from J, with 15 bases between. Study-level points and caveats: Clones that were induced by infection or by vaccine showed marked contraction late after vaccination.

Points on this clone: What it recognizes is unknown.

Only in-frame clones appear in the TCRdb table, and some are missing; sequencing was by immunoSEQ multiplex PCR. The data hold tens of thousands of clones, with 75% to 85% observed a single time. This receptor was taken from a human donor who had a prior SARS-CoV-2 infection. The J gene is TRBJ2-1, the V gene TRBV11-1; D tentatively fits TRBD1 or TRBD2 (5 bases each). Sequencing was performed on CD4+ T cells from PBMCs cultured with HIV peptides, taken before COVID-19 vaccination. Subset indicated: HIV-1 Nef peptide pool negative control/reference culture. CDR3 DNA sequence: TGTGCCAGCAGCTTGCCTCCGGGGCGGACCAATGAGCAGTTCTTC. Translation: CASSLPPGRTNEQFF. Full variable domain (remainder filled in from reference TRBV11-1 and TRBJ2-1): EAEVAQSPRYKITEKSQAVAFWCDPISGHATLYWYRQILGQGPELLVQFQDESVVDDSQLPKDRFSAERLKGVDSTLKIQPAELGDSAMYLCASSLPPGRTNEQFFGPGTRLTVL.